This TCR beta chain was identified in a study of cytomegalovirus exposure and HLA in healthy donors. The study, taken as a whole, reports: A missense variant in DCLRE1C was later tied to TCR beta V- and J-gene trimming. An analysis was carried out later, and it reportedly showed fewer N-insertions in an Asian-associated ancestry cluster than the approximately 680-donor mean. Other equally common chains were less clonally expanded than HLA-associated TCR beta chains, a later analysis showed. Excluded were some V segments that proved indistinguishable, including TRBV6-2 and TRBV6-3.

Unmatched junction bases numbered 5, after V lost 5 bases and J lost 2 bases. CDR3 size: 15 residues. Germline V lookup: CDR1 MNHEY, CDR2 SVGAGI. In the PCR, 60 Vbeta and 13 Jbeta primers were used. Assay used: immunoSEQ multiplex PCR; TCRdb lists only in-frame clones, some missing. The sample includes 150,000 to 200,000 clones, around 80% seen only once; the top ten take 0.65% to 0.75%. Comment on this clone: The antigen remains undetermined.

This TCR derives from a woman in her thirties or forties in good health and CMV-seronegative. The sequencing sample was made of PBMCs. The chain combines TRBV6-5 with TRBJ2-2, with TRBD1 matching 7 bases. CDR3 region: CASSVDRVNTGELFF. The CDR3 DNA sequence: TGTGCCAGCAGTGTAGACAGGGTAAACACCGGGGAGCTGTTTTTT.